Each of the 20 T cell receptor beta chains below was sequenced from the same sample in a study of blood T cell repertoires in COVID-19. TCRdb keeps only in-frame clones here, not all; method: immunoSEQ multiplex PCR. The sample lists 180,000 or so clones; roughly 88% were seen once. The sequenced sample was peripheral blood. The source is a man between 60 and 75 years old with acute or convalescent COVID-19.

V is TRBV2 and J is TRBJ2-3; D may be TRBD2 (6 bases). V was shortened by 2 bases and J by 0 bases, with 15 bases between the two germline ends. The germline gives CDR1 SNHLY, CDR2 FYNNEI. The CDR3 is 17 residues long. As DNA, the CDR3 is TGTGCCAGCAGTGAATCTATAGCGGAGCTTAGCACAGATACGCAGTATTTT. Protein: CASSESIAELSTDTQYF.

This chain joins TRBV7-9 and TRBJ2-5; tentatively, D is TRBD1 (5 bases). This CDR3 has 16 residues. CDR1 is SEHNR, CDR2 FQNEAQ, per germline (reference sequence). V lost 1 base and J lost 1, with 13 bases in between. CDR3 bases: TGTGCCAGCAGCTTAGGGCAGGGTTTAGTCCAAGAGACCCAGTACTTC. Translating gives CASSLGQGLVQETQYF.

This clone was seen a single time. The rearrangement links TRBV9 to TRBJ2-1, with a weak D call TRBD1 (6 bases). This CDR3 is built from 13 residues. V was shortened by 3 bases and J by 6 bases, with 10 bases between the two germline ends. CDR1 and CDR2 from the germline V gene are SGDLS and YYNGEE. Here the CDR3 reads CASSALRGNEQFF. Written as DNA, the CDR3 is TGTGCCAGCAGCGCTCTCAGGGGCAATGAGCAGTTCTTC.

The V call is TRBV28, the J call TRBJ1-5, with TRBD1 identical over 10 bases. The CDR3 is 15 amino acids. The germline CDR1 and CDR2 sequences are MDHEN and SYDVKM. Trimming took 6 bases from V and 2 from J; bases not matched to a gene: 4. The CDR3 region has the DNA TGTGCCAGCAGGATGACAGGGGGCGGCAATCAGCCCCAGCATTTT. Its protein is CASRMTGGGNQPQHF.

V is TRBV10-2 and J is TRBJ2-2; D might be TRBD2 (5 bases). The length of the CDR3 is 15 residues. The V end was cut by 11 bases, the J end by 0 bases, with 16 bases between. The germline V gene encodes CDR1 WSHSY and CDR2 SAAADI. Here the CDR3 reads CAGYASGTNTGELFF. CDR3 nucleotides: TGCGCCGGATATGCCAGCGGAACGAACACCGGGGAGCTGTTTTTT.

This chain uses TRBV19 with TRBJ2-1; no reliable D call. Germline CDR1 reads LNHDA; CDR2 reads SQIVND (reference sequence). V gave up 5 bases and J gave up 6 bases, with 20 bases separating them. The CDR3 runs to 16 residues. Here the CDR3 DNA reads TGTGCCAGTAGTCTGATAACGGGTCTTACCAGCAATGAGCAGTTCTTC. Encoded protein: CASSLITGLTSNEQFF.

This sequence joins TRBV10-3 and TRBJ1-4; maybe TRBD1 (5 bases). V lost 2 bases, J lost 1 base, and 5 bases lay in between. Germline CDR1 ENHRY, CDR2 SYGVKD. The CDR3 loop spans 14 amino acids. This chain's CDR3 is CAISEDRTNEKLFF. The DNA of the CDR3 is TGTGCCATCAGTGAGGACAGAACTAATGAAAAACTGTTTTTT.

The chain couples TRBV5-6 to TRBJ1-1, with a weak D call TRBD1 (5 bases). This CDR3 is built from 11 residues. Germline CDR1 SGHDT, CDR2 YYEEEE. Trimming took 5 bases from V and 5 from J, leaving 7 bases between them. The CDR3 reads CASRGRTEAFF. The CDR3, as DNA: TGTGCCAGCAGGGGGCGTACTGAAGCTTTCTTT.

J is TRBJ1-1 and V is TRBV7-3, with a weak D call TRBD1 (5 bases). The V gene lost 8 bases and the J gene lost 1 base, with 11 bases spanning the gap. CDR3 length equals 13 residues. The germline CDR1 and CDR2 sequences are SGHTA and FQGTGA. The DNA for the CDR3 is TGTGCCAGCCAGCTACAGGAGAACACTGAAGCTTTCTTT. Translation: CASQLQENTEAFF.

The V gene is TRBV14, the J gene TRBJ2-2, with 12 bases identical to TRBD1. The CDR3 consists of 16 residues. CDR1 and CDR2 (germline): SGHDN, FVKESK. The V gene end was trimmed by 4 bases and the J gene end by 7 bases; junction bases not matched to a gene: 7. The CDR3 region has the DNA TGTGCCAGCAGCCGCCGGGACAGGGGGCTCAGCGGGGAGCTGTTTTTT. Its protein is CASSRRDRGLSGELFF. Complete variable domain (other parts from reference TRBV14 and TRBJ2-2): EAGVTQFPSHSVIEKGQTVTLRCDPISGHDNLYWYRRVMGKEIKFLLHFVKESKQDESGMPNNRFLAERTGGTYSTLKVQPAELEDSGVYFCASSRRDRGLSGELFFGEGSRLTVL.

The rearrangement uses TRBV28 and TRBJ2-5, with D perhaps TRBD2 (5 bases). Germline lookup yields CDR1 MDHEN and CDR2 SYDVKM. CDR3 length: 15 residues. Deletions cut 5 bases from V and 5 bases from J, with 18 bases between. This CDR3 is CASSPQRLGGETQYF. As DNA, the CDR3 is TGTGCCAGCAGTCCCCAACGGCTCGGCGGGGAGACCCAGTACTTC.

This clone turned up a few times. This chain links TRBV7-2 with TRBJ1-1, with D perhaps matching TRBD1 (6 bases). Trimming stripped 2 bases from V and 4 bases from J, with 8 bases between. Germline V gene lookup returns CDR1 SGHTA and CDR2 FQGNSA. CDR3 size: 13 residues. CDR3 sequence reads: CASSLRGSTEAFF. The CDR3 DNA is TGTGCCAGCAGCTTAAGGGGGAGCACTGAAGCTTTCTTT.

CDR3 residues: CASSLVTDREKLFF. The CDR3 nucleotides read TGTGCCAGCAGCTTAGTAACTGATCGGGAAAAACTGTTTTTT. This rearrangement joins TRBV7-9 to TRBJ1-4; D is unresolved. V lost 1 base, J lost 8 bases, and 11 bases lay in between. The CDR3 is made up of 14 amino acids. Germline values: CDR1 SEHNR, CDR2 FQNEAQ (reference sequence).

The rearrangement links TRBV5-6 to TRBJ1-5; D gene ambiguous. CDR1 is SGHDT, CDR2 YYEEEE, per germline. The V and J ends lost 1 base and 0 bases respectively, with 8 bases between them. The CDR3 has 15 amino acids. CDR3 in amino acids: CASSLMQYSNQPQHF. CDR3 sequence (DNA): TGTGCCAGCAGCTTGATGCAGTATAGCAATCAGCCCCAGCATTTT.

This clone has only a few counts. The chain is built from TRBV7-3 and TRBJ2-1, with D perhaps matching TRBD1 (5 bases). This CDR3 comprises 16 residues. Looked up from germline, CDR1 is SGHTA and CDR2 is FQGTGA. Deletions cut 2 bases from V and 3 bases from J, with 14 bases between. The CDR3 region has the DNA TGTGCCAGCAGCTTAGGGGTAGGGGTGGACTACAATGAGCAGTTCTTC. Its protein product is CASSLGVGVDYNEQFF. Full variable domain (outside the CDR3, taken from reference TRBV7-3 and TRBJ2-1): GAGVSQTPSNKVTEKGKYVELRCDPISGHTALYWYRQSLGQGPEFLIYFQGTGAADDSGLPNDRFFAVRPEGSVSTLKIQRTERGDSAVYLCASSLGVGVDYNEQFFGPGTRLTVL.

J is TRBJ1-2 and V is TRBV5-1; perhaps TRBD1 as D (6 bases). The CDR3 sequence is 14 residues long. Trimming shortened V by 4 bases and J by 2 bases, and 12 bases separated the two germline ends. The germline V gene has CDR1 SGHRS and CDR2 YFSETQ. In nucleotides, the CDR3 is TGCGCCAGCAGCCCCGCCACAGGGAACTATGGCTACACCTTC. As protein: CASSPATGNYGYTF.

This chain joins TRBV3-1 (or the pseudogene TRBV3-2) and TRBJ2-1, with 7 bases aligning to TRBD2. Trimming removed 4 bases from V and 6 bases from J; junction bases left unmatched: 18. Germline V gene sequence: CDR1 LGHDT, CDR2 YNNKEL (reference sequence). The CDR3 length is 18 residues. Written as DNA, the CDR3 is TGTGCCAGCAGCCGAGCCCGGGGTGTGGCGGGAGCTCCCAATGAGCAGTTCTTC. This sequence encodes CASSRARGVAGAPNEQFF.

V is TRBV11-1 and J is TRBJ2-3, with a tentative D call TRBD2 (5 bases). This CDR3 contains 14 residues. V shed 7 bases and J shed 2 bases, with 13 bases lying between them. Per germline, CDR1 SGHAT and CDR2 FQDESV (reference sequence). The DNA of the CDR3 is TGTGCCAGCAAACCAGCGGAGATCACAGATACGCAGTATTTT. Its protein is CASKPAEITDTQYF.

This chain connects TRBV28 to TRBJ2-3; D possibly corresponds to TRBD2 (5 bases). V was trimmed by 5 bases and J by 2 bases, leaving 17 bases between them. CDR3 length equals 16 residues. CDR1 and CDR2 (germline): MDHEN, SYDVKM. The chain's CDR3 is CASSGEWGFYTDTQYF. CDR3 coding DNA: TGTGCCAGCAGTGGGGAGTGGGGTTTTTACACAGATACGCAGTATTTT.

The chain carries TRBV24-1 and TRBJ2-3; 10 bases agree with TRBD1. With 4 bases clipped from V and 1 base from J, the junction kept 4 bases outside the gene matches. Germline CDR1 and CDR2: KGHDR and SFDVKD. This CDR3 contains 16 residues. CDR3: CATSETGTGGTDTQYF. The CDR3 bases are TGTGCCACCAGTGAAACCGGGACAGGGGGCACAGATACGCAGTATTTT.